This entry lists 8 T cell receptor beta chains sequenced from one sample in a study of blood T cell repertoires in COVID-19. Here immunoSEQ multiplex PCR was the method, and the copy in TCRdb shows in-frame clones only, minus some. The sample records 30,000 to 40,000 clones, about 78% being singletons. Material: peripheral blood. These receptors were taken from a woman aged 60-75 years with acute or convalescent COVID-19.

The gene calls are TRBV9 and TRBJ2-7, with a possible D match to TRBD1 (5 bases). V lost 0 bases to trimming and J lost 0 bases, with 10 bases between them. CDR3 length: 15 amino acids. Germline-derived CDR1 and CDR2 are SGDLS and YYNGEE. The DNA of the CDR3 is TGTGCCAGCAGCGTAGACGAGACAGACTCCTACGAGCAGTACTTC. Translated: CASSVDETDSYEQYF.

This chain connects TRBV10-3 to TRBJ1-1, with 7 bases aligning to TRBD1. J lost 1 base, V lost 2 bases, and 1 base had no gene match. CDR1 and CDR2 from the germline V gene are ENHRY and SYGVKD. The CDR3 contains 14 residues. CDR3 nucleotides: TGTGCCATCAGTGAGGGACAGGCGAACACTGAAGCTTTCTTT. As protein: CAISEGQANTEAFF.

The chain is built from TRBV18 and TRBJ2-7; TRBD1 matches at 11 bases. Germline V CDR1 and CDR2: KGHSH, LQKENI. The CDR3 is 13 amino acids. Unmatched junction bases numbered 6, after V lost 5 bases and J lost 9 bases. CDR3 residues: CASSTDRGQRQYF. The CDR3 bases are TGTGCCAGCTCAACGGACAGGGGGCAACGGCAGTACTTC.

This sequence joins TRBV27 and TRBJ1-1; TRBD1 aligns across 9 bases. Germline loops: CDR1 MNHEY, CDR2 SMNVEV (reference sequence). There are 13 residues in the CDR3. The V segment lost 4 bases and the J segment 4 bases; nucleotides outside the gene matches: 1. CDR3 sequence (DNA): TGTGCCAGCAGTTGGACAGGGGTCACTGAAGCTTTCTTT. Encoded protein: CASSWTGVTEAFF.

The V and J genes are TRBV10-2 and TRBJ1-6; no clear D. V was pared by 3 bases and J by 10 bases, with 13 bases between. There are 14 residues in the CDR3. Germline CDR1 WSHSY, CDR2 SAAADI. In nucleotides, the CDR3 is TGCGCCAGCAGTGAAACAGATGGATCCTCACCCCTCCACTTT. Amino acid sequence: CASSETDGSSPLHF.

This sequence joins TRBV7-9 and TRBJ1-4; 10 bases map to TRBD1. This CDR3 spans 14 amino acids. CDR1 and CDR2 from the germline V gene are SEHNR and FQNEAQ (reference sequence). After removal of 5 bases from V and 7 bases from J, the junction contained 4 bases not matched to a gene. CDR3 coding DNA: TGTGCCAGCAGCCGGGACAGGGGCGGTGAAAAACTGTTTTTT. Protein sequence: CASSRDRGGEKLFF.

The chain recombines TRBV7-2 with TRBJ1-5; 8 nucleotides match TRBD1. CDR3 size: 15 residues. Germline CDR1 SGHTA, CDR2 FQGNSA. The ends lost 4 bases at V and 1 base at J; junction bases unmatched: 3. The CDR3 bases are TGTGCCAGCAGCTCGCAGGGGGCGAGCAATCAGCCCCAGCATTTT. Translated: CASSSQGASNQPQHF.

The J gene is TRBJ1-3, the V gene TRBV3-1 (or the pseudogene TRBV3-2); D is possibly TRBD1 (6 bases). Trimming left V 1 base short and J 4 bases short, with 11 bases between. Germline CDR1 is LGHDT and CDR2 is YNNKEL (reference sequence). This CDR3 is 15 amino acids long. CDR3 in amino acids: CASSQAGTKGNTIYF. DNA for the CDR3: TGTGCCAGCAGCCAAGCCGGGACAAAGGGAAACACCATATATTTT.